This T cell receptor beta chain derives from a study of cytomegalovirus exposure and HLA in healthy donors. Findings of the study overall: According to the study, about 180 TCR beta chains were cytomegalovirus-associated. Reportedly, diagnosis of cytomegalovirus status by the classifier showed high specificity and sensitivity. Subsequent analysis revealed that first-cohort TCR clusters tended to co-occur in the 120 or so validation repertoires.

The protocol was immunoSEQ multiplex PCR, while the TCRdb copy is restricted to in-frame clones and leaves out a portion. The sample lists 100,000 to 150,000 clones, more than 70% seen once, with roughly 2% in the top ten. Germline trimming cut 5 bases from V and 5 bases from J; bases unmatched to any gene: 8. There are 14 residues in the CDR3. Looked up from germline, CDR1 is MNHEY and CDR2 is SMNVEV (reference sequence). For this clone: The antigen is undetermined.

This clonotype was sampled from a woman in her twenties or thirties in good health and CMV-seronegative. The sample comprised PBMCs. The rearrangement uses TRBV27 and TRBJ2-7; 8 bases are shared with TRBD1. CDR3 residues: CASSPRQGYDEQYF. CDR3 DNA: TGTGCCAGCAGTCCTCGACAGGGGTATGACGAGCAGTACTTC.